This TCR beta chain was found in a study of cytomegalovirus exposure and HLA in healthy donors. Overall study: HLA-typed donors were the source of approximately 88 million unique TCRs held in an early data release.

This CDR3 comprises 14 residues. Trimming at V came to 6 bases and at J to 4 bases, leaving 3 bases not matched to a gene. CDR1 and CDR2 from the germline V gene are MDHEN and SYDVKM. With respect to this clone: The antigen is undetermined.

The study, taken as a whole, reports: Cytomegalovirus association was assigned to 150 to 200 TCR beta chains. Most TCR sequences were uncommon, yet certain public TCRs appeared in many donors. TRBV6-2, TRBV6-3 and other indistinguishable V segments were excluded.

The PCR had 60 Vbeta and 13 Jbeta primers. Clones were read by immunoSEQ multiplex PCR, and TCRdb kept only the in-frame ones, dropping some. Here the sample spans about 160,000 clones, roughly 80% being singletons. This TCR was sampled from a girl aged 2 to 9 in good health and CMV-seropositive. The sequenced material came from PBMCs. This sequence joins TRBV28 and TRBJ2-2; TRBD2 agrees at 9 bases. CDR3 nucleotides: TGTGCCAGCAGGGGTAGCGGGAGCACCGGGGAGCTGTTTTTT. Encoded protein: CASRGSGSTGELFF.